Following are 21 T cell receptor beta chains from one sample sequenced in a study of cytomegalovirus exposure and HLA in healthy donors. A multiplex PCR was run with 60 Vbeta primers and 13 Jbeta primers. The protocol was immunoSEQ multiplex PCR, while the TCRdb copy is restricted to in-frame clones and leaves out a portion. The sample consists of more than 90,000 clones, roughly 85% of them appearing once. The sample was PBMCs. Every receptor here comes from a man aged 25-40 years in good health and CMV-seronegative.

This chain uses TRBV15 with TRBJ2-5; 7 nucleotides agree with TRBD1. The CDR3 length is 13 residues. The germline gives CDR1 LNHNV, CDR2 YYDKDF (reference sequence). V shed 7 bases, J shed 4 bases, and the junction held 6 bases outside the gene matches. CDR3: CATTTGDTETQYF. The CDR3 nucleotides are TGTGCCACCACTACAGGGGACACAGAGACCCAGTACTTC.

This clone was counted once. The chain links TRBV7-9 to TRBJ2-1, with D tentatively TRBD2 (6 bases). The V gene's germline CDR1 is SEHNR and CDR2 FQNEAQ (reference sequence). The ends were cut back, 5 bases at V and 10 bases at J, with 12 bases in the middle. This CDR3 has 12 residues. The CDR3 reads CASSPRREEQFF. The CDR3, as DNA: TGTGCCAGCAGCCCCCGGAGGGAGGAGCAGTTCTTC.

The CDR3 spells CAYTTRQFNNEQFF. In nucleotides, the CDR3 is TGTGCCTACACCACCAGGCAGTTCAATAATGAGCAGTTCTTC. This chain joins TRBV30 and TRBJ2-1; the D is unclear. This CDR3 is built from 14 residues. Trimming shortened V by 7 bases and J by 7 bases, and 20 bases separated the two germline ends. Germline V gene sequence: CDR1 GTSNPN, CDR2 SVGIG (reference sequence).

The chain combines TRBV28 with TRBJ2-7, with 10 bases that match TRBD2. The V and J ends lost 5 bases and 0 bases, in that order; junction bases with no gene match: 1. Per the germline V gene, CDR1 is MDHEN and CDR2 is SYDVKM. The CDR3 is 14 residues long. CDR3 coding DNA: TGTGCCAGCAGTGGACTAGCGGACTCCTACGAGCAGTACTTC. It specifies CASSGLADSYEQYF.

The rearrangement links TRBV5-6 to TRBJ2-7; 9 bases are shared with TRBD1. The germline V gene has CDR1 SGHDT and CDR2 YYEEEE. This CDR3 has 14 residues. With 4 bases clipped from V and 7 bases from J, the junction kept 9 bases outside the gene matches. CDR3 bases: TGTGCCAGCAGCGACAGGGGGAATTCACGAGAGCAGTACTTC. Protein product: CASSDRGNSREQYF.

The chain combines TRBV5-4 with TRBJ2-5; 12 bases align to TRBD2. The germline V gene has CDR1 SGHNT and CDR2 YYREEE (reference sequence). The CDR3 extends over 16 amino acids. The J segment lost 1 base and the V segment lost 3 bases, leaving 4 bases of the junction unmatched. CDR3 DNA sequence: TGTGCCAGCAGCTCCGGGACTAGCGGGTCCCAAGAGACCCAGTACTTC. It specifies CASSSGTSGSQETQYF.

The chain recombines TRBV27 with TRBJ2-7, with a tentative D call TRBD1 (6 bases). The CDR3 loop spans 14 amino acids. V lost 6 bases, J lost 0 bases, and 12 bases lay in between. The germline V gene has CDR1 MNHEY and CDR2 SMNVEV (reference sequence). CDR3 protein: CASRLTGVSYEQYF. DNA for the CDR3: TGTGCCAGCAGGCTGACAGGAGTCTCCTACGAGCAGTACTTC.

V is TRBV9 and J is TRBJ1-6; D not resolved. The germline V gene encodes CDR1 SGDLS and CDR2 YYNGEE. Trimming pared 0 bases from V and 7 bases from J, leaving 8 bases between. The CDR3 consists of 14 residues. The CDR3 is CASSVAQTNSPLHF. CDR3 bases: TGTGCCAGCAGCGTAGCACAGACAAATTCACCCCTCCACTTT.

This rearrangement joins TRBV5-5 to TRBJ2-7; 11 bases fit TRBD2. The CDR3 has 16 residues. The V and J ends lost 0 bases and 4 bases, in that order; junction bases with no gene match: 6. From germline, CDR1 is SGHKS and CDR2 YYEKEE (reference sequence). DNA of the CDR3: TGTGCCAGCAGCTTGGGTGGGGCTAGCGGGGGGTACGAGCAGTACTTC. Translation gives CASSLGGASGGYEQYF.

This chain joins TRBV18 and TRBJ2-1; 9 bases fit TRBD2. This CDR3 comprises 17 residues. Per the germline V gene, CDR1 is KGHSH and CDR2 is LQKENI. V shed 2 bases, J shed 9 bases, and the junction held 14 bases outside the gene matches. The CDR3 DNA follows: TGTGCCAGCTCACCAGGCGGCGGGAGGGCCATCGGTGGTGAGCAGTTCTTC. Protein product: CASSPGGGRAIGGEQFF. Complete variable domain (other parts from reference TRBV18 and TRBJ2-1): NAGVMQNPRHLVRRRGQEARLRCSPMKGHSHVYWYRQLPEEGLKFMVYLQKENIIDESGMPKERFSAEFPKEGPSILRIQQVVRGDSAAYFCASSPGGGRAIGGEQFFGPGTRLTVL.

This sequence joins TRBV6-1 and TRBJ1-3, with 9 nucleotides matching TRBD1. The CDR3 spans 14 residues. The germline gives CDR1 MNHNS, CDR2 SASEGT. J gave up 7 bases and V 7 bases, and 8 bases lay outside the gene matches. The CDR3 region is CASTFGTGINTIYF. Here the CDR3 DNA reads TGTGCCAGCACTTTCGGGACAGGGATTAACACCATATATTTT.

The V call is TRBV5-6, the J call TRBJ2-7; weak D call: TRBD2 (5 bases). The germline CDR1 and CDR2 sequences are SGHDT and YYEEEE. The ends were cut back, 2 bases at V and 1 base at J, with 13 bases in the middle. The CDR3 runs to 15 residues. The CDR3 here is CASSFPGEGSYEQYF. The CDR3 nucleotides read TGTGCCAGCAGCTTCCCCGGGGAAGGATCCTACGAGCAGTACTTC.

The CDR3 protein is CASSRQGLGGYTF. The DNA for the CDR3 is TGTGCCAGCAGCAGACAGGGCCTCGGGGGCTACACCTTC. The V gene is TRBV5-4, the J gene TRBJ1-2, with 7 bases lining up with TRBD1. Unmatched junction bases numbered 8, after V lost 4 bases and J lost 8 bases. The CDR3 covers 13 residues. Germline CDR1 SGHNT, CDR2 YYREEE (reference sequence). The whole variable domain, remainder taken from reference TRBV5-4 and TRBJ1-2, is ETGVTQSPTHLIKTRGQQVTLRCSSQSGHNTVSWYQQALGQGPQFIFQYYREEENGRGNFPPRFSGLQFPNYSSELNVNALELDDSALYLCASSRQGLGGYTFGSGTRLTVV.

This chain links TRBV7-9 with TRBJ2-3, with D unclear. CDR3 length: 13 residues. CDR1 and CDR2 from the germline V gene are SEHNR and FQNEAQ (reference sequence). The ends were cut back, 4 bases at V and 8 bases at J, with 13 bases in the middle. The CDR3 DNA reads as TGTGCCAGCAGCTCCTGGGCCGCTATTACGCAGTATTTT. Translation gives CASSSWAAITQYF.

This chain joins TRBV5-1 and TRBJ1-1; no clear D. Germline V lookup: CDR1 SGHRS, CDR2 YFSETQ. The CDR3 has 14 amino acids. The V gene lost 5 bases and the J gene lost 1 base, with 12 bases spanning the gap. CDR3 sequence: CASSHNSRNTEAFF. CDR3 in DNA: TGCGCCAGCAGTCATAACAGCAGGAACACTGAAGCTTTCTTT.

The genes are TRBV28 and TRBJ1-3; D not certain. This CDR3 comprises 11 residues. Between the trimmed V and J ends, which lost 6 bases and 3 bases, there was a span of 3 bases. Germline CDR1 and CDR2: MDHEN and SYDVKM. The CDR3 DNA reads as TGTGCCAGCAGCTTTGGAAACACCATATATTTT. It specifies CASSFGNTIYF.

This clone has a handful of counts. The chain carries TRBV5-4 and TRBJ2-4; maybe TRBD2 (5 bases). The CDR3 contains 17 residues. CDR1 and CDR2 (germline): SGHNT, YYREEE (reference sequence). The germline V and J ends were trimmed by 3 bases and 7 bases, with 23 bases remaining between them. The CDR3 here is CASSSEGPGIRGNIQYF. DNA for the CDR3: TGTGCCAGCAGCTCGGAAGGTCCGGGAATAAGAGGGAACATTCAGTACTTC.

The rearrangement links TRBV5-6 to TRBJ1-4, with D tentatively TRBD1 (6 bases). The CDR3 has 15 amino acids. Germline loops: CDR1 SGHDT, CDR2 YYEEEE. Trimming took 0 bases from V and 5 from J, leaving 11 bases between them. As DNA, the CDR3 is TGTGCCAGCAGCTTGGGGGGACAACGGAATGAAAAACTGTTTTTT. Amino acids: CASSLGGQRNEKLFF.

This clone is a singleton in its sample. The chain joins TRBV25-1 to TRBJ1-2, with a possible D match to TRBD1 (5 bases). The germline CDR1 and CDR2 sequences are MGHDK and SYGVNS. The V gene lost 5 bases and the J gene lost 7 bases, with 17 bases spanning the gap. The CDR3 totals 14 residues. In DNA, the CDR3 is TGTGCCAGCAGTATGCGGGGGGGTTCTGCTGGCTACACCTTC. Protein: CASSMRGGSAGYTF.

This clone was counted a few times. The chain uses TRBV5-4 and TRBJ1-1, with TRBD1 as a possible D gene (6 bases). This CDR3 contains 14 residues. With 0 bases removed from V and 1 base from J, the gap between germline ends came to 7 bases. CDR1 SGHNT and CDR2 YYREEE come from the germline V gene (reference sequence). CDR3 sequence: CASSLGGRNTEAFF. DNA of the CDR3: TGTGCCAGCAGCTTGGGGGGGCGGAACACTGAAGCTTTCTTT. The variable domain in full, completed from reference TRBV5-4 and TRBJ1-1, reads ETGVTQSPTHLIKTRGQQVTLRCSSQSGHNTVSWYQQALGQGPQFIFQYYREEENGRGNFPPRFSGLQFPNYSSELNVNALELDDSALYLCASSLGGRNTEAFFGQGTRLTVV.

This chain links TRBV30 with TRBJ2-1; 13 bases fit TRBD2. CDR3 length: 16 amino acids. Germline assignment: CDR1 GTSNPN and CDR2 SVGIG (reference sequence). J lost 6 bases, V lost 3 bases, and 8 bases had no gene match. The CDR3 DNA reads TGTGCCTGGAGGGGCCCGTGGACTAGCGGGAGCAATGAGCAGTTCTTC. Protein product: CAWRGPWTSGSNEQFF.